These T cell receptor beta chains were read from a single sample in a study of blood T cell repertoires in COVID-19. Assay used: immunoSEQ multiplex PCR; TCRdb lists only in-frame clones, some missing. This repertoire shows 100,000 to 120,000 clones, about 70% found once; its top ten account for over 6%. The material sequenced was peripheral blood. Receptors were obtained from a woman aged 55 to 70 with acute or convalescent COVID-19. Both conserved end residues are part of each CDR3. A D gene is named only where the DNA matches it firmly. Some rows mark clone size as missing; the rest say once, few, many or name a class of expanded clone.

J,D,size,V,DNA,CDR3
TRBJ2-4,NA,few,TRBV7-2,TGTGCCAGCAGCTTAGCCCATACTAGAGCGGTCTACTTC,CASSLAHTRAVYF
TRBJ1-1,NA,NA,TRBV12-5,TGTGCTAGTGGTTTGTCGCACAGGCCCAACACTGAAGCTTTCTTT,CASGLSHRPNTEAFF
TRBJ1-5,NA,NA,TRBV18,TGTGCCAGCTCACCACTCGCAGACAATCAGCCCCAGCATTTT,CASSPLADNQPQHF
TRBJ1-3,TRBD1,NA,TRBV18,TGTGCCAGCTCAGTGACAGGGGCCAACTCTGGAAACACCATATATTTT,CASSVTGANSGNTIYF
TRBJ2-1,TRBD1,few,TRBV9,TGTGCCAGCAGCGCCGTCGGGACAGGGTACCATGAGCAGTTCTTC,CASSAVGTGYHEQFF
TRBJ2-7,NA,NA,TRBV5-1,TGCGCCAGCAGCCCCGGGTCTAGCTACGAGCAGTACTTC,CASSPGSSYEQYF
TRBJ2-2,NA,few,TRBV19,TGTGCCAGTAGTCCCAGTAGATGGGGGGGCCTCACCGGGGAGCTGTTTTTT,CASSPSRWGGLTGELFF
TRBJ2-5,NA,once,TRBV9,TGTGCCAGCAGCGGGACAAACCAAGAGACCCAGTACTTC,CASSGTNQETQYF
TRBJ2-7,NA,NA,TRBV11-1,TGTGCCAGCAGCGGAACGGGGTCCTCCTACGAGCAGTACTTC,CASSGTGSSYEQYF
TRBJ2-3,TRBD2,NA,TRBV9,TGTGCCAGCAGCGCCCCGGGACTAGCGGGCCGAGATACGCAGTATTTT,CASSAPGLAGRDTQYF
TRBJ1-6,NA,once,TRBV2,TGTGCCAGCGTCGGGGGGCGTCTTAATAATTCACCCCTCCACTTT,CASVGGRLNNSPLHF
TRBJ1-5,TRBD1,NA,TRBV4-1,TGCGCCAGCAGCCAATGGCAGGGGGCGCGGAGCAATCAGCCCCAGCATTTT,CASSQWQGARSNQPQHF
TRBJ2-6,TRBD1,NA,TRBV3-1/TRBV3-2,TGTGCCAGCAGCCAAGATGGGACAGGTTACTCTGGGGCTAACGTCCTGACTTTC,CASSQDGTGYSGANVLTF
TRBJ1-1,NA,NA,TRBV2,TGTGCCAGCAGTCCCGCGGGGACCTACACTGAAGCTTTCTTT,CASSPAGTYTEAFF
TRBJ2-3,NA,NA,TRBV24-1,TGTGCCACCAAAGACGTGGGCCTCGGTACGCAGTATTTT,CATKDVGLGTQYF